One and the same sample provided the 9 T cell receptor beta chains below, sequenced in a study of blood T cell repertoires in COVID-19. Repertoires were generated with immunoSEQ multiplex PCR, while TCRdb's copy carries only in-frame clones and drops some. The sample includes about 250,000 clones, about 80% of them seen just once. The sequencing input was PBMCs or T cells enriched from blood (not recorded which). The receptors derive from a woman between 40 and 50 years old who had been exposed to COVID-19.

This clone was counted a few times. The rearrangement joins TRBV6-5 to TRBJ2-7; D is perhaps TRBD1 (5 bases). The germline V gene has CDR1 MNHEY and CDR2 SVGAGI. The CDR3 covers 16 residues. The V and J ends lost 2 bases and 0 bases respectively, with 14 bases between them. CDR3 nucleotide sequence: TGTGCCAGCAGTTACCAACCCGACAGCCGCTCCTACGAGCAGTACTTC. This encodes CASSYQPDSRSYEQYF.

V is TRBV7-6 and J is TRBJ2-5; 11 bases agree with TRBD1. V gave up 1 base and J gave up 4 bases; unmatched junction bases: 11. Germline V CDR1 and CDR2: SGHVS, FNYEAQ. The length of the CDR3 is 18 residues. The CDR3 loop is CASSLVSPGQGARETQYF. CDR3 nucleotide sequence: TGTGCCAGCAGCTTAGTTTCCCCCGGACAGGGGGCAAGAGAGACCCAGTACTTC.

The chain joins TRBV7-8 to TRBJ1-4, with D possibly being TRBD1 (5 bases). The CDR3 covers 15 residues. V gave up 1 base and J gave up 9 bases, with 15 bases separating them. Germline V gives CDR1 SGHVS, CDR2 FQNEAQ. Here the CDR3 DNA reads TGTGCCAGCAGCTTAGGCCCGAGACAGTTGCAAAAACTGTTTTTT. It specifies CASSLGPRQLQKLFF.

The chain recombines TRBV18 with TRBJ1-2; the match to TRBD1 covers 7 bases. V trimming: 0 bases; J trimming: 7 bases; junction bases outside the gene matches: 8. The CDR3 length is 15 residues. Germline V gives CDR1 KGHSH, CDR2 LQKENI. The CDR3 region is CASSPPGQLTLGYTF. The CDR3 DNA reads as TGTGCCAGCTCACCACCGGGACAGCTCACCCTTGGCTACACCTTC.

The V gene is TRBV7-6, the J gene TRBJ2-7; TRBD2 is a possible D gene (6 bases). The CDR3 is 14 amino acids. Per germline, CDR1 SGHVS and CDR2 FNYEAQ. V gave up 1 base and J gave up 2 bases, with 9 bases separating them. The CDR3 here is CASSLDAGTYEQYF. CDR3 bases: TGTGCCAGCAGCTTAGATGCGGGAACCTACGAGCAGTACTTC.

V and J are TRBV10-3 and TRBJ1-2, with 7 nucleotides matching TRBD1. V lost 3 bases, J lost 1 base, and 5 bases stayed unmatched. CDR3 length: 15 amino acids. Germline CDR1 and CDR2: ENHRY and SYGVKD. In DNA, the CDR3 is TGTGCCATCAGTGATGTAGGGGGCCTTAACTATGGCTACACCTTC. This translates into CAISDVGGLNYGYTF.

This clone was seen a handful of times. The CDR3 sequence: CASRPKDWAEQYF. The CDR3 DNA reads as TGTGCCAGCAGACCCAAGGATTGGGCGGAGCAGTACTTC. V is TRBV5-4 and J is TRBJ2-7; no firm D call. V was clipped by 5 bases and J by 7 bases, with 16 bases between them. The CDR3 spans 13 residues. From germline, CDR1 is SGHNT and CDR2 YYREEE (reference sequence). Looking up the rest from reference TRBV5-4 and TRBJ2-7 gives the full variable domain: ETGVTQSPTHLIKTRGQQVTLRCSSQSGHNTVSWYQQALGQGPQFIFQYYREEENGRGNFPPRFSGLQFPNYSSELNVNALELDDSALYLCASRPKDWAEQYFGPGTRLTVT.

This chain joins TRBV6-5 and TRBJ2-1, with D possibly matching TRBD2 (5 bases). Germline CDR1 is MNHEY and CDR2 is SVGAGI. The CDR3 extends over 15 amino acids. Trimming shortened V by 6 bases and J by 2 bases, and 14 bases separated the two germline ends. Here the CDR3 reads CASRQPFSAYNEQFF. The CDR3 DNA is TGTGCCAGCAGACAACCTTTTAGCGCCTACAATGAGCAGTTCTTC.

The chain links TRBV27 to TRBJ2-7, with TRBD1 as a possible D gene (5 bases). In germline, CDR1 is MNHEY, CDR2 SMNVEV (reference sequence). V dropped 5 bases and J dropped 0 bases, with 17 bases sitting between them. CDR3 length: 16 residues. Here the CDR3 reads CASSPLAYQGSYEQYF. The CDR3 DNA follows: TGTGCCAGCAGTCCCCTCGCCTATCAGGGCTCCTACGAGCAGTACTTC.